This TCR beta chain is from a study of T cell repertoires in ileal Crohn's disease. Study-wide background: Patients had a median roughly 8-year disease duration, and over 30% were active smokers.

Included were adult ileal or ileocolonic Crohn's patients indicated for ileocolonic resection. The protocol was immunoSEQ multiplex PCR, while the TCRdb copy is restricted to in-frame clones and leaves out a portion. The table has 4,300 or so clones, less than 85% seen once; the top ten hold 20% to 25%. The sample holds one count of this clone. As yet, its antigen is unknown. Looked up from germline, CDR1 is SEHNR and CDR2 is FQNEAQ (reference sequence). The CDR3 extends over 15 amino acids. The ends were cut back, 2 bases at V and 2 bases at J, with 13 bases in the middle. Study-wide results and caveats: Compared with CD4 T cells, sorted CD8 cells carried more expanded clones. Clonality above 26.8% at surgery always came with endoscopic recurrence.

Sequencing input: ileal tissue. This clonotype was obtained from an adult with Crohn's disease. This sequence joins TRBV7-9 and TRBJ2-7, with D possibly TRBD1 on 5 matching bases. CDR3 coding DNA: TGTGCCAGCAGCTTAAGCAGGGCTGGGACCTACGAGCAGTACTTC. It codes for CASSLSRAGTYEQYF.